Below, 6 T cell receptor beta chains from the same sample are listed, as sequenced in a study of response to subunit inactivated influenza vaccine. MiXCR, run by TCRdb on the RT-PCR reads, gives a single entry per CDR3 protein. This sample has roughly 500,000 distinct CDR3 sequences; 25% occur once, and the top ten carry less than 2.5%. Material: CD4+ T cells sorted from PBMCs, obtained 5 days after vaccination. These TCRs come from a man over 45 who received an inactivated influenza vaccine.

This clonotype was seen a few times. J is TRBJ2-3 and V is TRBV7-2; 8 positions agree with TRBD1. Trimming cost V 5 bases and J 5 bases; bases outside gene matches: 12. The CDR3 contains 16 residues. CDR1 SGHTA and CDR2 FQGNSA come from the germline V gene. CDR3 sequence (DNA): TGTGCCAGCAGCGCCTGGGGACAGGCGGGCGGAGATACGCAGTATTTT. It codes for CASSAWGQAGGDTQYF.

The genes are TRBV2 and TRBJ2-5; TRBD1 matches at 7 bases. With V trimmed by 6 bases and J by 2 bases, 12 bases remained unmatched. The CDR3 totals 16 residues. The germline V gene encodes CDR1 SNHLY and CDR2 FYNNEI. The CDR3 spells CASRRGGQSRQETQYF. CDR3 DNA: TGTGCCAGCAGGAGAGGGGGACAGAGTAGACAAGAGACCCAGTACTTC.

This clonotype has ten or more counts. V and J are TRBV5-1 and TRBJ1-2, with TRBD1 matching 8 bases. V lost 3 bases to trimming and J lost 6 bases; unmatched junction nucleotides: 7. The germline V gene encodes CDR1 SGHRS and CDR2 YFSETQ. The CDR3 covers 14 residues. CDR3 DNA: TGCGCCAGCAGCTCGGGACGGACAGGGAATGGCTACACCTTC. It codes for CASSSGRTGNGYTF.

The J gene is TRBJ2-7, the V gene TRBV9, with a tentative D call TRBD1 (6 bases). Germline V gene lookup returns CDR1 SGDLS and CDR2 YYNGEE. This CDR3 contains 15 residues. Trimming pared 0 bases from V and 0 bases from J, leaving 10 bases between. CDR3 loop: CASSVVGTTSYEQYF. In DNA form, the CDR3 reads TGTGCCAGCAGCGTAGTAGGGACAACCTCCTACGAGCAGTACTTC.

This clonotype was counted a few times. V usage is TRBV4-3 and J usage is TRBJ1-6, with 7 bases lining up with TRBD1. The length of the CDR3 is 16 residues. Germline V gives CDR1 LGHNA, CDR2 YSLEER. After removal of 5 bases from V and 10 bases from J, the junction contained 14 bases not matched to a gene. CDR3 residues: CASSKYWDSGMSPLHF. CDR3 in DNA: TGCGCCAGCAGCAAGTATTGGGACAGCGGGATGTCACCCCTCCACTTT.

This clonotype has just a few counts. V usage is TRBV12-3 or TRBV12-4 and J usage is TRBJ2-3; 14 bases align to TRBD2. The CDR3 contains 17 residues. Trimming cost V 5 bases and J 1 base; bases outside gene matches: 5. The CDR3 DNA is TGTGCCAGCAGTCGACTAGCGGGGGGGCCGGGCACAGATACGCAGTATTTT. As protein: CASSRLAGGPGTDTQYF.